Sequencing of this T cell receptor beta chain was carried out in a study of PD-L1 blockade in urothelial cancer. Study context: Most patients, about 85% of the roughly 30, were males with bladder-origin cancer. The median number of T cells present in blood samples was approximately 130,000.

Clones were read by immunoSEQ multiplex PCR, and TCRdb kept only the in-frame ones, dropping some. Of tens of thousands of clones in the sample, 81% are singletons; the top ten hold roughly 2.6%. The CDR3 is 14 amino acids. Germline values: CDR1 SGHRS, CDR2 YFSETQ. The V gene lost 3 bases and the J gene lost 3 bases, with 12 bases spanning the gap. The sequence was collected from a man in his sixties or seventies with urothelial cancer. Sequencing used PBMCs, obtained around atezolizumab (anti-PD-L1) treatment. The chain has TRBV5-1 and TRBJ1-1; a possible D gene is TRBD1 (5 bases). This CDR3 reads CASSSQGADTEAFF. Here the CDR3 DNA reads TGCGCCAGCAGCTCCCAGGGTGCGGACACTGAAGCTTTCTTT.